Sequencing of this TCR beta chain was carried out in a study of T-cell reconstitution after alpha-beta-depleted transplantation in children. As it was prepared, the TCRbeta library received unique molecular identifiers. TCRdb called the PCR reads again in MiXCR, with one record for every CDR3 protein. This sample has around 680,000 distinct CDR3 sequences, with around a sixth found just once. The source was PBMCs from the stem cell graft donor, collected from the stem cell graft. The sequence was collected from a human donor who donated a stem cell graft to a child with acute myeloid leukemia.

The CDR3 sequence: CASSQDRQGFYGYTF. The CDR3 coding sequence is TGCGCCAGCAGCCAAGATCGGCAGGGCTTCTATGGCTACACCTTC. This rearrangement joins TRBV4-3 to TRBJ1-2; D perhaps matches TRBD1 (5 bases). CDR1 is LGHNA and CDR2 is YSLEER in the germline V gene. V shed 0 bases and J shed 4 bases, with 12 bases lying between them. The CDR3 consists of 15 residues.